This T cell receptor beta chain stems from a study of blood T cell repertoires in COVID-19 (dated by TCRdb to the early 2020s). Looking at the study overall: Samples covering the acute and convalescent phases of COVID-19 were provided by collaborators in the United States, Italy and Spain. The material from the prospective study consisted of cDNA or gDNA derived from T cells, B-cell-depleted T cells, or PBMCs. The dataset comprised deeply sampled blood TCRbeta repertoires from subjects exposed to, actively infected with, or recovered from COVID-19. The repertoires were released in a freely available public database meant as a resource for research on the immune response to SARS-CoV-2. The samples were drawn from two sources: the first 160 participants of the ongoing ImmuneRACE study, and 1,200 or so subjects contributed by 6 global collaborators. The sample metadata nearly always contained a de-identified subject ID, COVID-19 status, age in years and sex. HLA class I and class II types, where available, came from metadata supplied by the sample provider rather than from assay-based typing.

What the study reported, not specific to this receptor: How much clinical and demographic metadata was included differed by source and by participant, and the metadata was provided uncurated.

One collaborating source in Seattle enrolled patients during active infection and followed them longitudinally through the course of disease. Collaborating institutions collected whole blood in K2EDTA tubes following their own protocols. For TCRbeta analysis, collaborators shipped samples in one of three forms: frozen whole blood, isolated PBMCs, or DNA extracted from either of those sample types. The immunoSEQ Assay, a bias-controlled multiplex PCR, was used to amplify TCRbeta CDR3 regions from genomic DNA. Processing in the source paper ran as follows. The number of nucleated cells in each sample was estimated by amplification of reference gene primers within the assay. To quantify the absolute abundance of each unique TCRbeta CDR3 rearrangement, sequence reads were collapsed and filtered. For each sample, productive Simpson clonality was calculated by taking the square root of Simpson's diversity index across productive rearrangements. TCRdb mirrors the immuneACCESS table, restricted to in-frame sequences. Some clones are absent from its copies; in checked studies, under half trace to an unresolved V gene, and the reason for the others is unknown. The V and J calls and clone size are taken from that table; D and trimming were inferred from the DNA. Recorded for this sample are 150,000 to 200,000 clones; roughly 93% of them occurred a single time. The ten largest clones add up to approximately 5% of the sample.

Comments on this clone: Its specific antigen is unknown. Base qualities are not recorded, but no much larger clone differs from it by a single base.

Sequences were obtained from peripheral blood. The TCR originated in a young man with COVID-19, enrolled during active disease.

The CDR3 has the sequence CASRLGSGGYTF. The DNA sequence is TGTGCCAGTAGACTGGGGAGTGGTGGCTACACCTTC. The V gene is TRBV19 and the J gene is TRBJ1-2, with an unclear D gene assignment. The CDR3 covers 12 residues, taking in both the cysteine and the phenylalanine. The DNA shown is the 36-base CDR3, in frame from base 1. V is clipped by 6 bases and J by 7 bases, and the sequence between their germline boundaries is 12 bases long. CDR1 is given as LNHDA and CDR2 as SQIVND, both from the germline V gene (reference sequence).